The source of this T cell receptor beta chain is a study of identifying expanded T cells in peripheral blood. Germline V gene sequence: CDR1 MNHNS, CDR2 SASEGT. CDR3 length equals 15 residues. The germline V and J ends were trimmed by 6 bases and 5 bases, with 17 bases remaining between them. Only in-frame clones appear in the TCRdb table, and some are missing; sequencing was by immunoSEQ multiplex PCR. Of around 85,000 clones detected, around 89% appear once; the ten largest clones hold under 20%. Sequences were obtained from blood. The rearrangement joins TRBV6-1 to TRBJ1-5; D gene ambiguous. This receptor was identified in a person aged 18 to 75 in good health. As DNA, the CDR3 is TGTGCCAGCAGCCCACGCCCACGTCTGGATCAGCCCCAGCATTTT. It specifies CASSPRPRLDQPQHF.